A selection of T cell receptor beta chains follows, all from one sample in a study of memory CD4+ T cells and cytomegalovirus serostatus. The data were produced by immunoSEQ multiplex PCR, yet TCRdb's version contains in-frame clones alone and is incomplete. The sample gives some 30,000 clones, around 76% of which show up once; roughly 0.65% is in the top ten. The sequenced sample consisted of memory CD4+ T cells from blood. The receptors shown here come from an adult in good health and CMV-seronegative. Some clones in this sample may be carry-over from other donors' samples. Both conserved end residues are part of each CDR3. The D gene is left open where the match is weak. Size is omitted from some rows. Given values are once, few, many or a class for expanded clones.

cdr3_nt: TGTGCCAGCAACGAACGGGACAGGGGCGTAGGGGAGCTGTTTTTT
cdr3_aa: CASNERDRGVGELFF
j_call: TRBJ2-2
d_call: TRBD1
clone_size: few
v_call: TRBV2

cdr3_nt: TGTGCCACCAGCAGAGATCCGATAGGATACTCTGGGGCCAACGTCCTGACTTTC
cdr3_aa: CATSRDPIGYSGANVLTF
j_call: TRBJ2-6
d_call: -
clone_size: -
v_call: TRBV15

cdr3_nt: TGTGCCAGCAGCGATACAGGGGGCGGTGAAAAACTGTTTTTT
cdr3_aa: CASSDTGGGEKLFF
j_call: TRBJ1-4
d_call: TRBD1
clone_size: -
v_call: TRBV6-1

cdr3_nt: TGCAGTGCCCGACAGGGAGTCTTAGGTTTCTTT
cdr3_aa: CSARQGVLGFF
j_call: TRBJ1-1
d_call: TRBD1
clone_size: few
v_call: TRBV20-1

cdr3_nt: TGTGCCAGCAGCATAGGGGCCAGAACTAATGAAAAACTGTTTTTT
cdr3_aa: CASSIGARTNEKLFF
j_call: TRBJ1-4
d_call: -
clone_size: -
v_call: TRBV7-8

cdr3_nt: TGTGCCAGCAGTGGGGATCTAGACAGGCTGGACTTC
cdr3_aa: CASSGDLDRLDF
j_call: TRBJ2-5
d_call: -
clone_size: -
v_call: TRBV19

cdr3_nt: TGCGCCAGCAGCTTGGGGGTTGCGGGGACCTATGGCTACACCTTC
cdr3_aa: CASSLGVAGTYGYTF
j_call: TRBJ1-2
d_call: -
clone_size: -
v_call: TRBV5-1

cdr3_nt: TGTGCCAGCAGCCTTGGTGGTGGGGAATCCTACGAGCAGTACTTC
cdr3_aa: CASSLGGGESYEQYF
j_call: TRBJ2-7
d_call: -
clone_size: once
v_call: TRBV5-5

cdr3_nt: TGTGCCAGCAGACTAAACAAGAACACTGAAGCTTTCTTT
cdr3_aa: CASRLNKNTEAFF
j_call: TRBJ1-1
d_call: -
clone_size: few
v_call: TRBV6-6

cdr3_nt: TGTGCTAGCAGCTTATCTGAGTCACCCGGGGAGCTGTTTTTT
cdr3_aa: CASSLSESPGELFF
j_call: TRBJ2-2
d_call: -
clone_size: few
v_call: TRBV7-7

cdr3_nt: TGTGCCAGCAGCTTACAGGGTGCAAGCACTGAAGCTTTCTTT
cdr3_aa: CASSLQGASTEAFF
j_call: TRBJ1-1
d_call: -
clone_size: -
v_call: TRBV7-9

cdr3_nt: TGTGCCAGCAGCCCCCGACTAGTGAACGAGCAGTTCTTC
cdr3_aa: CASSPRLVNEQFF
j_call: TRBJ2-1
d_call: -
clone_size: few
v_call: TRBV7-8

cdr3_nt: TGTGCCAGCAGTGGGACAGCAACCTACTCTGGAAACACCATATATTTT
cdr3_aa: CASSGTATYSGNTIYF
j_call: TRBJ1-3
d_call: -
clone_size: -
v_call: TRBV6-1

cdr3_nt: TGTGCCAGCAGTGATAAGGGGGGACGGGGCACTGAAGCTTTCTTT
cdr3_aa: CASSDKGGRGTEAFF
j_call: TRBJ1-1
d_call: -
clone_size: -
v_call: TRBV6-1

cdr3_nt: TGTGCCACCACTCCAGAGGGGAGCCAAGAGACCCAGTACTTC
cdr3_aa: CATTPEGSQETQYF
j_call: TRBJ2-5
d_call: -
clone_size: -
v_call: TRBV6-6

cdr3_nt: TGTGCCAGCAGCTTATCGGGCAGACTAAATGAAAAACTGTTTTTT
cdr3_aa: CASSLSGRLNEKLFF
j_call: TRBJ1-4
d_call: -
clone_size: -
v_call: TRBV7-2

cdr3_nt: TGTGCCAGCAGCTTAAATGCGGACAGAACGGGTGGCTACACCTTC
cdr3_aa: CASSLNADRTGGYTF
j_call: TRBJ1-2
d_call: -
clone_size: -
v_call: TRBV7-2

cdr3_nt: TGTGCTAGTGGTTTGGCACTCGGGCCGGCGTACAATGAGCAGTTCTTC
cdr3_aa: CASGLALGPAYNEQFF
j_call: TRBJ2-1
d_call: -
clone_size: once
v_call: TRBV12-5

cdr3_nt: TGTGCCAGCAGTTTCCGACAGGGTGGAGATACGCAGTATTTT
cdr3_aa: CASSFRQGGDTQYF
j_call: TRBJ2-3
d_call: TRBD1
clone_size: -
v_call: TRBV6-1

cdr3_nt: TGTGCCAGCAGCGCTATATGGACAGACGGAAACACCATATATTTT
cdr3_aa: CASSAIWTDGNTIYF
j_call: TRBJ1-3
d_call: -
clone_size: -
v_call: TRBV11-2

cdr3_nt: TGCGCCAGCAGCTTGGGAGGATACGGGACCGGGGAGCTGTTTTTT
cdr3_aa: CASSLGGYGTGELFF
j_call: TRBJ2-2
d_call: -
clone_size: few
v_call: TRBV5-1

cdr3_nt: TGTGCCAGCAGCGGCCGTAGGGGGAATGAAAAACTGTTTTTT
cdr3_aa: CASSGRRGNEKLFF
j_call: TRBJ1-4
d_call: -
clone_size: -
v_call: TRBV7-9

cdr3_nt: TGTGCCAGCAGCTTAGATTCGGCGGCGAGTATAATTTACGAGCAGTACTTC
cdr3_aa: CASSLDSAASIIYEQYF
j_call: TRBJ2-7
d_call: -
clone_size: few
v_call: TRBV11-2

cdr3_nt: TGCGCCAGCAGATTCGGGGGGCTAGAATCTGGGGAGCTGTTTTTT
cdr3_aa: CASRFGGLESGELFF
j_call: TRBJ2-2
d_call: -
clone_size: -
v_call: TRBV5-1

cdr3_nt: TGCGCCAGCAGCTTCGATAGTGAGCAGTTCTTC
cdr3_aa: CASSFDSEQFF
j_call: TRBJ2-1
d_call: -
clone_size: -
v_call: TRBV5-1

cdr3_nt: TGCGCCAGCAGTGAGGGGACGGACAGGTCCACCGGGGAGCTGTTTTTT
cdr3_aa: CASSEGTDRSTGELFF
j_call: TRBJ2-2
d_call: TRBD1
clone_size: few
v_call: TRBV10-2

cdr3_nt: TGTGCCAGCAGTTTTGGCGGAAAGTCCTACGAGCAGTACTTC
cdr3_aa: CASSFGGKSYEQYF
j_call: TRBJ2-7
d_call: -
clone_size: -
v_call: TRBV6-5

cdr3_nt: TGTGCCAGCAGTTACCCGACGCGGGGAAGGGGAGGAACCATATATTTT
cdr3_aa: CASSYPTRGRGGTIYF
j_call: TRBJ1-3
d_call: -
clone_size: -
v_call: TRBV6-6

cdr3_nt: TGCGCCAGCAGTGACCACAGGGGGAACTACGAGCAGTACTTC
cdr3_aa: CASSDHRGNYEQYF
j_call: TRBJ2-7
d_call: TRBD1
clone_size: -
v_call: TRBV10-1

cdr3_nt: TGTGCCAGCAGAGCCCCCGGGACAGAGCCCTACGAGCAGTACTTC
cdr3_aa: CASRAPGTEPYEQYF
j_call: TRBJ2-7
d_call: TRBD1
clone_size: -
v_call: TRBV7-9

cdr3_nt: TGCAGCGTAACACCGGGACAGAGAGCGGACGCTTTCTTT
cdr3_aa: CSVTPGQRADAFF
j_call: TRBJ1-1
d_call: TRBD1
clone_size: -
v_call: TRBV29-1

cdr3_nt: TGTGCCAGCAGCTTACCCGGCACTAGCGGGGCTACTGAGCAGTTCTTC
cdr3_aa: CASSLPGTSGATEQFF
j_call: TRBJ2-1
d_call: TRBD2
clone_size: -
v_call: TRBV7-2

cdr3_nt: TGTGCCAGCAGAAAGGGACGAAGCACAGATACGCAGTATTTT
cdr3_aa: CASRKGRSTDTQYF
j_call: TRBJ2-3
d_call: -
clone_size: -
v_call: TRBV6-5

cdr3_nt: TGTGCCAGCAGCTTCGGTGACAGGGGCTACGAGCAGTACTTC
cdr3_aa: CASSFGDRGYEQYF
j_call: TRBJ2-7
d_call: TRBD1
clone_size: once
v_call: TRBV11-2

cdr3_nt: TGTGCCAGCAGCCCCCTCGGGACAGGAAATGAAAAACTGTTTTTT
cdr3_aa: CASSPLGTGNEKLFF
j_call: TRBJ1-4
d_call: TRBD1
clone_size: -
v_call: TRBV11-3

cdr3_nt: TGTGCCAGCAGCTTATCTGACTATGGCTACACCTTC
cdr3_aa: CASSLSDYGYTF
j_call: TRBJ1-2
d_call: -
clone_size: -
v_call: TRBV7-9

cdr3_nt: TGTGCCAGCAGCCAAGTATCCCTTACCGGGGAGCTGTTTTTT
cdr3_aa: CASSQVSLTGELFF
j_call: TRBJ2-2
d_call: -
clone_size: -
v_call: TRBV4-2

cdr3_nt: TGTGCCAGTAGACGGGGGGACTACGAGCAGTACTTC
cdr3_aa: CASRRGDYEQYF
j_call: TRBJ2-7
d_call: TRBD2
clone_size: -
v_call: TRBV19

cdr3_nt: TGCAGTGCTAGAGGGGGAGGGGAGCTGTTTTTT
cdr3_aa: CSARGGGELFF
j_call: TRBJ2-2
d_call: -
clone_size: -
v_call: TRBV20-1

cdr3_nt: TGTGCCAGCAGTTCTCAAACAGTGAACACTGAAGCTTTCTTT
cdr3_aa: CASSSQTVNTEAFF
j_call: TRBJ1-1
d_call: -
clone_size: few
v_call: TRBV28

cdr3_nt: TGCAGCGTGACACCACTAGCGGGCCGCCCCGAGCAGTTCTTC
cdr3_aa: CSVTPLAGRPEQFF
j_call: TRBJ2-1
d_call: TRBD2
clone_size: -
v_call: TRBV29-1

cdr3_nt: TGTGCCAGCAGTCTAGTGGCAGGGGTGGCCGAGCAGTACTTC
cdr3_aa: CASSLVAGVAEQYF
j_call: TRBJ2-7
d_call: -
clone_size: -
v_call: TRBV7-2

cdr3_nt: TGCAGCGTTGGGCAGGGTTACGAAGCTTTCTTT
cdr3_aa: CSVGQGYEAFF
j_call: TRBJ1-1
d_call: -
clone_size: -
v_call: TRBV29-1

cdr3_nt: TGTGCCAGCAGCTTAGCTGGTCGGAAATCTGGAAACACCATATATTTT
cdr3_aa: CASSLAGRKSGNTIYF
j_call: TRBJ1-3
d_call: -
clone_size: -
v_call: TRBV7-2

cdr3_nt: TGTGCCTGGAGTGTACAGGCCAGGGGGGACACCGGGGAGCTGTTTTTT
cdr3_aa: CAWSVQARGDTGELFF
j_call: TRBJ2-2
d_call: -
clone_size: once
v_call: TRBV30

cdr3_nt: TGTGCCAGCTCACCAGGAATAAGGGACAGGGACAGGGAGACCCAGTACTTC
cdr3_aa: CASSPGIRDRDRETQYF
j_call: TRBJ2-5
d_call: TRBD1
clone_size: -
v_call: TRBV18

cdr3_nt: TGTGCCAGCAGCTTAAAGCGGGGTGGGGGCAGCGATGGCTACACCTTC
cdr3_aa: CASSLKRGGGSDGYTF
j_call: TRBJ1-2
d_call: -
clone_size: -
v_call: TRBV7-8

cdr3_nt: TGTGCCATCAGGGAAGGGACAGGGGCTCACTATGGCTACACCTTC
cdr3_aa: CAIREGTGAHYGYTF
j_call: TRBJ1-2
d_call: TRBD1
clone_size: -
v_call: TRBV10-3

cdr3_nt: TGTGCCAGCAGCCGGGAGACAGGGGTCGACAATGAGCAGTTCTTC
cdr3_aa: CASSRETGVDNEQFF
j_call: TRBJ2-1
d_call: TRBD1
clone_size: -
v_call: TRBV7-6

cdr3_nt: TGTGCCAGCAGCCGTGGGGGATCCGGAAACACCATATATTTT
cdr3_aa: CASSRGGSGNTIYF
j_call: TRBJ1-3
d_call: -
clone_size: -
v_call: TRBV5-8

cdr3_nt: TGTGCCAGCAGTGAAGACGGGACTAGTGTCCCCGGGGAGCTGTTTTTT
cdr3_aa: CASSEDGTSVPGELFF
j_call: TRBJ2-2
d_call: TRBD2
clone_size: few
v_call: TRBV27

cdr3_nt: TGTGCCAGCGCCAAAGGGGTGGGGATCTCTGAAGCTTTCTTT
cdr3_aa: CASAKGVGISEAFF
j_call: TRBJ1-1
d_call: -
clone_size: once
v_call: TRBV7-2

cdr3_nt: TGTGCCAGCAGCCCGGACATCGAGGCTGGCTACACCTTC
cdr3_aa: CASSPDIEAGYTF
j_call: TRBJ1-2
d_call: -
clone_size: -
v_call: TRBV7-9

cdr3_nt: TGTGCCAGCAGTGAAGCCTTTCGGTGGCGGGGTGGACTCAATGAGCAGTTCTTC
cdr3_aa: CASSEAFRWRGGLNEQFF
j_call: TRBJ2-1
d_call: -
clone_size: -
v_call: TRBV2

cdr3_nt: TGTGCCAGCTCAGGAGGACAGCTGAACACTGAAGCTTTCTTT
cdr3_aa: CASSGGQLNTEAFF
j_call: TRBJ1-1
d_call: -
clone_size: -
v_call: TRBV18